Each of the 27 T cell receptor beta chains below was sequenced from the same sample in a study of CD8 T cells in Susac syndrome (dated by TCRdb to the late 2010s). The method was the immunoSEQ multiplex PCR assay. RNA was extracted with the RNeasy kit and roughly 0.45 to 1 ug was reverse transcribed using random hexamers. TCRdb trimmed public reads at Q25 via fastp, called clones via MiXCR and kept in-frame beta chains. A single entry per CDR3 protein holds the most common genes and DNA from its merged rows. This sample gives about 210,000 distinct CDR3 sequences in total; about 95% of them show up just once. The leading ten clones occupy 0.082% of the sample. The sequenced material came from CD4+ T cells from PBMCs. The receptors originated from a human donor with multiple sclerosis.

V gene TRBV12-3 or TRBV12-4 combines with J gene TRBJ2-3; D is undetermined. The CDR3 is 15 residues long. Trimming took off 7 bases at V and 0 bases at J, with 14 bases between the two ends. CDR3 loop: CASTLRTDSTDTQYF. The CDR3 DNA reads TGTGCCAGCACCCTCCGCACGGATAGCACAGATACGCAGTATTTT.

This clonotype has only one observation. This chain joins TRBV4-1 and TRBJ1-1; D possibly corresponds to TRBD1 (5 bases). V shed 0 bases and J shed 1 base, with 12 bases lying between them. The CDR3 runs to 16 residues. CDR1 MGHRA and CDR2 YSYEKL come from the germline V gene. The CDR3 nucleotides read TGCGCCAGCAGCCAAGATCGGCCGGGGGAGAACACTGAAGCTTTCTTT. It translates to CASSQDRPGENTEAFF.

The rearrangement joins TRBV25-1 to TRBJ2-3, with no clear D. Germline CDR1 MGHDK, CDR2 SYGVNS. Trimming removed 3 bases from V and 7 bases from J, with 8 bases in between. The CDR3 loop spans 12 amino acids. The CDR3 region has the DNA TGTGCCAGCAGTGATTTAGGAAATACGCAGTATTTT. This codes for CASSDLGNTQYF.

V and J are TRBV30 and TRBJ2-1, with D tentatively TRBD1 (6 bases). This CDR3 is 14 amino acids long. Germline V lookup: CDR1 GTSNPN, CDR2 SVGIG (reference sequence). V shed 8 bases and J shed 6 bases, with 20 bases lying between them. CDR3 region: CAVSRAGESNEQFF. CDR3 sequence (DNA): TGTGCCGTCTCCCGGGCAGGGGAAAGCAATGAGCAGTTCTTC.

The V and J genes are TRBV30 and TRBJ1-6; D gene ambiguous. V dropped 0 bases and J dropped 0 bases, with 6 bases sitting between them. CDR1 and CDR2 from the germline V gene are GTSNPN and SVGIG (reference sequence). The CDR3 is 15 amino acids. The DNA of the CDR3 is TGTGCCTGGAGTGTGGTTAACTCCTATAATTCACCCCTCCACTTT. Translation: CAWSVVNSYNSPLHF.

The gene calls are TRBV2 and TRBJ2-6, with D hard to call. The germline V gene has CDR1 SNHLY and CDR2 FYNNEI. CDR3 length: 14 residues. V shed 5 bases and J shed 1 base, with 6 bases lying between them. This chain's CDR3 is CASSIQSGANVLTF. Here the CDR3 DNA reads TGTGCCAGCAGTATCCAGTCTGGGGCCAACGTCCTGACTTTC.

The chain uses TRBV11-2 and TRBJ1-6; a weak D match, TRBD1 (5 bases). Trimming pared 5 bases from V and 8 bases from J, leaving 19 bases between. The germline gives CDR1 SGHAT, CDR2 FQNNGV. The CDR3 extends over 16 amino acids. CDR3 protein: CASSPRGREGHSPLHF. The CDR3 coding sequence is TGTGCCAGCAGCCCCCGCGGGAGGGAGGGGCATTCACCCCTCCACTTT.

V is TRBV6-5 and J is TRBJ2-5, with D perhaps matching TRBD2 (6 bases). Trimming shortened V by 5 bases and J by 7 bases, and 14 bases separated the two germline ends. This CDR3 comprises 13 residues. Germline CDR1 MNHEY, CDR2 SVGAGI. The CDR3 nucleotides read TGTGCCAGCAGTGCCGGGACGGAGGGGACCCAGTACTTC. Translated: CASSAGTEGTQYF.

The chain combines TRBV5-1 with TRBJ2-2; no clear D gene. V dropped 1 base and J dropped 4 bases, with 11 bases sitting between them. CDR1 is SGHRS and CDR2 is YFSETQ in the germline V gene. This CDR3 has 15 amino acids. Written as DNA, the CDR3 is TGCGCCAGCAGCTTGAGTGTGGGATCCACCGGGGAGCTGTTTTTT. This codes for CASSLSVGSTGELFF.

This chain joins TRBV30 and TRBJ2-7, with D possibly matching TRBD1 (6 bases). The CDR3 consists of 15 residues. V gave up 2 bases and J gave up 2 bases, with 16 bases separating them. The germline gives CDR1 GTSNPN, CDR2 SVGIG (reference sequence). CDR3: CAWSPLDSSAYEQYF. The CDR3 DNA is TGTGCCTGGAGTCCCCTGGACAGCTCCGCCTACGAGCAGTACTTC.

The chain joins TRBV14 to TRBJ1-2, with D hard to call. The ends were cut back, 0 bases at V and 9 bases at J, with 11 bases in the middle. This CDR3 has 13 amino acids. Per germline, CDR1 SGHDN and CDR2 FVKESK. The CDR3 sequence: CASSQETVRSYTF. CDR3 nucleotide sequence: TGTGCCAGCAGCCAAGAAACTGTCCGAAGCTACACCTTC.

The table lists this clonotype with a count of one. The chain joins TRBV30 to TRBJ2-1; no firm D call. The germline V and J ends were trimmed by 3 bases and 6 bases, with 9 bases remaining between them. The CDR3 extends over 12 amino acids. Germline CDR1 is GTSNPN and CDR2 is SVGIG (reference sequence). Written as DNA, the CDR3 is TGTGCCTGGAGCCAGACTGTCAATGAGCAGTTCTTC. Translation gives CAWSQTVNEQFF.

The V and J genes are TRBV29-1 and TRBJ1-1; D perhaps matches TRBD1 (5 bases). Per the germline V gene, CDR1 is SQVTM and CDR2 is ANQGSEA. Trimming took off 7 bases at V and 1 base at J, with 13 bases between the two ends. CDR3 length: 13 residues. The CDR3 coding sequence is TGCAGCGCACGTGACAGACCGAACACTGAAGCTTTCTTT. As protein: CSARDRPNTEAFF.

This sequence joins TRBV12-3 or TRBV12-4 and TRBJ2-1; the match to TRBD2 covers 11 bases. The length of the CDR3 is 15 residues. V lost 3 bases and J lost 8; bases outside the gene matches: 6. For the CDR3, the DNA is TGTGCCAGCAGTTTCGCTAGCGGGGGGAGCGATGAGCAGTTCTTC. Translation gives CASSFASGGSDEQFF.

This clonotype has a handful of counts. CDR3 in DNA: TGTGCCAGCAGCGAAGAGGACAGGGGCCGTGGCTACACCTTC. Its protein is CASSEEDRGRGYTF. This chain connects TRBV6-5 to TRBJ1-2; 9 nucleotides match TRBD1. The CDR3 is 14 amino acids. Per the germline V gene, CDR1 is MNHEY and CDR2 is SVGAGI. V shed 6 bases, J shed 7 bases, and the junction held 9 bases outside the gene matches.

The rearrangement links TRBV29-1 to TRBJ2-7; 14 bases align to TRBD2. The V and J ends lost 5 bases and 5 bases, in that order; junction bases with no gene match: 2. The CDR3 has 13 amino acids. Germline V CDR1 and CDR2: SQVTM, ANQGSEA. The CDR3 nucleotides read TGCAGCGTTCCGGGACTAGCGGGGGACGAGCAGTACTTC. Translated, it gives CSVPGLAGDEQYF.

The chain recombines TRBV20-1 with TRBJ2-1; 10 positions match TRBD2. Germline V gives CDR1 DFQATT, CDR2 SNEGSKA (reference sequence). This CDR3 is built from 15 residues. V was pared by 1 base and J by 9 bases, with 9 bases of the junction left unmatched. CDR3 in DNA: TGCAGTGCTAGAGTGCCTAGCGGGGGCGAGGGTGAGCAGTTCTTC. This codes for CSARVPSGGEGEQFF.

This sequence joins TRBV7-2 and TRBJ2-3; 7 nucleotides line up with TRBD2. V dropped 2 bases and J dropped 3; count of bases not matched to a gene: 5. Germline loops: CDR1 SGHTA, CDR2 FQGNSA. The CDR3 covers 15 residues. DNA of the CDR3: TGTGCCAGCAGCTTAAGCGGGGTGACTACAGATACGCAGTATTTT. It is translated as CASSLSGVTTDTQYF.

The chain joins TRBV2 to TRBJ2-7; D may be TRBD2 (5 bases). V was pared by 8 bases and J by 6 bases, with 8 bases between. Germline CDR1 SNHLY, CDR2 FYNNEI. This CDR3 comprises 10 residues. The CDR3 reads CASARGEQYF. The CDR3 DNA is TGTGCCAGCGCCCGGGGCGAGCAGTACTTC.

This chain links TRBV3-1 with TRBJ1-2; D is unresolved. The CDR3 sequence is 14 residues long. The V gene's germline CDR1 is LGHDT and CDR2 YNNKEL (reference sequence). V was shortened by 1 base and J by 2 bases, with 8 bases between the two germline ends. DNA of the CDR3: TGTGCCAGCAGCCAAGGTGGGCAAAACTATGGCTACACCTTC. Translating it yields CASSQGGQNYGYTF.

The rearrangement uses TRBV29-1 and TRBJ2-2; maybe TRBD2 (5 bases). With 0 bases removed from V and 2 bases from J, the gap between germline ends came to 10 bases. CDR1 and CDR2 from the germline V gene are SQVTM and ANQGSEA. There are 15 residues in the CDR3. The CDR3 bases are TGCAGCGTTGAAGACGGGATCTTTAACACCGGGGAGCTGTTTTTT. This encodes CSVEDGIFNTGELFF.

This chain's CDR3 is CSARDGAELKNIQYF. The CDR3 region has the DNA TGCAGTGCTAGAGATGGGGCGGAGCTCAAAAACATTCAGTACTTC. V usage is TRBV20-1 and J usage is TRBJ2-4; possible D gene TRBD1, 5 bases. The CDR3 consists of 15 residues. Trimming removed 0 bases from V and 3 bases from J, with 12 bases in between. Germline CDR1 reads DFQATT; CDR2 reads SNEGSKA (reference sequence).

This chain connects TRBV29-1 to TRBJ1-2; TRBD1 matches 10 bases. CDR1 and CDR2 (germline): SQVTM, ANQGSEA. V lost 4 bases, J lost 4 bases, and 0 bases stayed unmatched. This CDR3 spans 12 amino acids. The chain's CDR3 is CSVGTGGYGYTF. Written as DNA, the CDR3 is TGCAGCGTTGGGACAGGGGGCTATGGCTACACCTTC.

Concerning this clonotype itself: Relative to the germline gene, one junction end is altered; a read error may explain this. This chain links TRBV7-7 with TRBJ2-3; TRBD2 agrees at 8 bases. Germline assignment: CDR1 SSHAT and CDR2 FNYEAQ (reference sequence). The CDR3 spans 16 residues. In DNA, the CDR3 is TGTGCTAGCAGCTTGGGGCAGCGGGGGTCCACAGATACGCAGTATTTT. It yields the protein CASSLGQRGSTDTQYF.

The DNA of the CDR3 is TGTGCCAGCAGCTTCGACAGGGGCAATTCACCCCTCCACTTT. This gives the protein CASSFDRGNSPLHF. The gene calls are TRBV2 and TRBJ1-6; 8 bases are a match to TRBD1. After removal of 6 bases from V and 7 bases from J, the junction contained 5 bases not matched to a gene. CDR3 length equals 14 residues. CDR1 is SNHLY and CDR2 is FYNNEI in the germline V gene.

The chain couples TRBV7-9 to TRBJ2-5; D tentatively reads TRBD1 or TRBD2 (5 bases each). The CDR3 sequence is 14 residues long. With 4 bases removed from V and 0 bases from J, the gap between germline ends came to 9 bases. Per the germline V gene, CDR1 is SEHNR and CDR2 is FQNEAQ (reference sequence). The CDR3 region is CASSSGAHQETQYF. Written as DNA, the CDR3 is TGTGCCAGCAGCTCCGGGGCACACCAAGAGACCCAGTACTTC.

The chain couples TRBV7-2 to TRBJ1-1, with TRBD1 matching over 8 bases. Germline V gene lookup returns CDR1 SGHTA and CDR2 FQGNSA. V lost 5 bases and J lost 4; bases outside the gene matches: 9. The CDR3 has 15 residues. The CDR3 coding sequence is TGTGCCAGCAGCCCACAGGGGGGGTGGATCACTGAAGCTTTCTTT. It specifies CASSPQGGWITEAFF.